Detailed here is one T cell receptor beta chain. This entry is derived from a study of blood T cell repertoires in COVID-19. Assay used: immunoSEQ multiplex PCR; TCRdb lists only in-frame clones, some missing. This sample has under 300,000 clones, with over 75% found just once. Source material: peripheral blood. The clonotype was recovered from a human donor in a cohort sampled during active COVID-19.

The CDR3 sequence is CASSSTISGRTEQFF. The CDR3 DNA reads TGTGCCAGCAGCTCCACAATTAGCGGGAGGACTGAGCAGTTCTTC. The rearrangement joins TRBV7-9 to TRBJ2-1; 10 bases are shared with TRBD2. This CDR3 spans 15 amino acids. Germline CDR1 SEHNR, CDR2 FQNEAQ (reference sequence). The J segment lost 9 bases and the V segment lost 4 bases, leaving 9 bases of the junction unmatched.